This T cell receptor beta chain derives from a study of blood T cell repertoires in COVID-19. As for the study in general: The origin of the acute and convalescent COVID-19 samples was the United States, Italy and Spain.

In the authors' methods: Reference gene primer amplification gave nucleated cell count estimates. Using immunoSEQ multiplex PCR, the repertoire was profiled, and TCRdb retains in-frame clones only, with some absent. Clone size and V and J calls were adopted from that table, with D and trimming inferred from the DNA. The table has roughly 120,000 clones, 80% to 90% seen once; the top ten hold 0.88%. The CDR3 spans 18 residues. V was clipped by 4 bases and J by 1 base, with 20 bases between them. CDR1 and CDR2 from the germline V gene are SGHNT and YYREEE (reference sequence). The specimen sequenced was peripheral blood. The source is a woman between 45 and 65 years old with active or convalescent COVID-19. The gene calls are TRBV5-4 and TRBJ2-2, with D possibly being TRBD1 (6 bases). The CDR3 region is CASSPTVRGTVNTGELFF. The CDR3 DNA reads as TGTGCCAGCAGCCCAACGGTTAGGGGGACCGTGAACACCGGGGAGCTGTTTTTT. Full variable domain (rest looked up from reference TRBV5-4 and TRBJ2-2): ETGVTQSPTHLIKTRGQQVTLRCSSQSGHNTVSWYQQALGQGPQFIFQYYREEENGRGNFPPRFSGLQFPNYSSELNVNALELDDSALYLCASSPTVRGTVNTGELFFGEGSRLTVL.